This T cell receptor (beta chain) was identified during a study of blood T cells in healthy people across ages. The second PCR ran roughly 7 to 11 cycles with a sample-barcoded 5' primer and J-beta primers. TCRdb processed the 5' RACE reads anew with MiXCR; each CDR3 protein has one entry. The data show 750,000 to 950,000 distinct CDR3 sequences, with about 29% seen just once and roughly a tenth held by the top ten. This CDR3 spans 12 amino acids. CDR1 and CDR2 from the germline V gene are GTSNPN and SVGIG (reference sequence). V lost 8 bases, J lost 2 bases, and 13 bases lay in between. A note on this clonotype: A much larger clone sits a single nucleotide away, making a read error possible.

This same sample was also part of a study on T cells of mothers and their children.

This clonotype originated in a woman aged 40-49 years in good health. The sequenced sample consisted of blood. The J gene is TRBJ2-7, the V gene TRBV30, with a weak D call TRBD2 (7 bases). The CDR3 loop reads CAGGDTAYEQYF. CDR3 DNA: TGTGCCGGGGGGGACACAGCCTACGAGCAGTACTTC.